Below are 14 T cell receptor beta chains sequenced from a single sample in a study of identical twins. TCRdb recomputed calls from the 5' RACE reads with MiXCR, one row per CDR3 protein. The sample holds under 400,000 distinct CDR3 sequences, roughly 9% seen once. The sequenced sample was naive T cells sorted from blood. Every receptor here comes from a woman aged 45-65 years in good health.

The chain uses TRBV5-5 and TRBJ1-6, with 11 bases aligning to TRBD1. The CDR3 has 17 amino acids. Germline assignment: CDR1 SGHKS and CDR2 YYEKEE (reference sequence). Unmatched junction bases numbered 9, after V lost 0 bases and J lost 10 bases. CDR3 region: CASSLVIWDRGNSPLHF. DNA for the CDR3: TGTGCCAGCAGCTTGGTTATTTGGGACAGGGGGAACTCACCCCTCCACTTT.

This rearrangement joins TRBV7-6 to TRBJ2-3; 8 bases map to TRBD2. Trimming removed 0 bases from V and 2 bases from J; junction bases left unmatched: 7. The CDR3 extends over 17 amino acids. Per the germline V gene, CDR1 is SGHVS and CDR2 is FNYEAQ. The CDR3 region is CASSLAMSSGPTDTQYF. The CDR3 DNA reads as TGTGCCAGCAGCTTAGCGATGTCTAGCGGGCCCACAGATACGCAGTATTTT. Full variable domain (missing parts from reference TRBV7-6 and TRBJ2-3): GAGVSQSPRYKVTKRGQDVALRCDPISGHVSLYWYRQALGQGPEFLTYFNYEAQQDKSGLPNDRFSAERPEGSISTLTIQRTEQRDSAMYRCASSLAMSSGPTDTQYFGPGTRLTVL.

This clonotype was seen ten or more times. This chain joins TRBV5-5 and TRBJ2-6; no reliable D call. Germline V gene lookup returns CDR1 SGHKS and CDR2 YYEKEE (reference sequence). This CDR3 is built from 15 residues. With 4 bases removed from V and 0 bases from J, the gap between germline ends came to 8 bases. This chain's CDR3 is CASSLRPSGANVLTF. The CDR3 bases are TGTGCCAGCAGCCTCCGGCCCTCTGGGGCCAACGTCCTGACTTTC.

This chain joins TRBV27 and TRBJ1-2, with 9 bases identical to TRBD1. The CDR3 is 14 amino acids. V was clipped by 4 bases and J by 7 bases; unmatched bases: 7. Germline lookup yields CDR1 MNHEY and CDR2 SMNVEV (reference sequence). DNA for the CDR3: TGTGCCAGCAGTTCTTCCCGGGACAGGGTTGGCTACACCTTC. As protein: CASSSSRDRVGYTF.

This clonotype appeared a few times. The chain joins TRBV5-1 to TRBJ2-2; D gene ambiguous. Per germline, CDR1 SGHRS and CDR2 YFSETQ. Trimming shortened V by 5 bases and J by 3 bases, and 11 bases separated the two germline ends. The CDR3 is 14 amino acids. The CDR3: CASRGESYTGELFF. As DNA, the CDR3 is TGCGCCAGCAGAGGCGAAAGTTACACCGGGGAGCTGTTTTTT.

This clonotype was observed a handful of times. The rearrangement links TRBV27 to TRBJ2-3; D may be TRBD1 or TRBD2 (5 bases each). Germline V gene lookup returns CDR1 MNHEY and CDR2 SMNVEV (reference sequence). V shed 5 bases and J shed 4 bases, with 10 bases lying between them. This CDR3 is built from 13 residues. CDR3 in amino acids: CASSDGASDTQYF. Here the CDR3 DNA reads TGTGCCAGCAGTGACGGGGCTTCAGATACGCAGTATTTT.

This clonotype was seen at least ten times. The chain employs TRBV7-2 and TRBJ2-7; no clear D. The CDR3 runs 13 residues. Germline V gene data show CDR1 as SGHTA and CDR2 as FQGNSA. Trimming took 0 bases from V and 0 from J, leaving 3 bases between them. This chain's CDR3 is CASSLATSYEQYV. In DNA, the CDR3 is TGTGCCAGCAGCTTAGCGACCTCCTACGAGCAGTACGTC.

This clonotype was detected many times. This sequence joins TRBV19 and TRBJ1-5, with 10 positions matching TRBD1. V was pared by 6 bases and J by 7 bases, with 9 bases of the junction left unmatched. In germline, CDR1 is LNHDA, CDR2 SQIVND (reference sequence). This CDR3 is built from 15 residues. The CDR3 is CASSRDRGREQPQHF. The CDR3, as DNA: TGTGCCAGTAGCCGCGACAGGGGGCGCGAGCAGCCCCAGCATTTT.

The V call is TRBV4-1, the J call TRBJ2-7; D is unclear. Germline-derived CDR1 and CDR2 are MGHRA and YSYEKL. The V end lost 4 bases, the J end lost 6 bases, and 13 bases lay between the germline ends. The CDR3 is 13 residues long. CDR3 protein: CASSPLLSVEQYF. CDR3 DNA sequence: TGCGCCAGCAGCCCCCTCTTGTCCGTCGAGCAGTACTTC.

This clonotype was seen repeatedly, ten times or more. V and J are TRBV10-2 and TRBJ2-3; TRBD2 matches at 9 bases. CDR1 WSHSY and CDR2 SAAADI come from the germline V gene. V lost 2 bases, J lost 4 bases, and 4 bases stayed unmatched. This CDR3 is built from 15 residues. The CDR3 sequence is CASSERIAGADTQYF. CDR3 bases: TGCGCCAGCAGTGAGAGGATAGCGGGAGCAGATACGCAGTATTTT.

The chain is built from TRBV9 and TRBJ2-7; TRBD2 matches 7 bases. Germline CDR1 reads SGDLS; CDR2 reads YYNGEE. Trimming cost V 1 base and J 0 bases; bases outside gene matches: 1. The CDR3 has 14 residues. The CDR3 DNA follows: TGTGCCAGCAGCGTATCTAGCGGCTCCTACGAGCAGTACTTC. This encodes CASSVSSGSYEQYF. The whole variable domain, remainder taken from reference TRBV9 and TRBJ2-7, is DSGVTQTPKHLITATGQRVTLRCSPRSGDLSVYWYQQSLDQGLQFLIQYYNGEERAKGNILERFSAQQFPDLHSELNLSSLELGDSALYFCASSVSSGSYEQYFGPGTRLTVT.

This clonotype has ten or more counts. The rearrangement links TRBV5-1 to TRBJ2-1; 9 bases fit TRBD2. Per the germline V gene, CDR1 is SGHRS and CDR2 is YFSETQ. This CDR3 comprises 13 residues. Unmatched junction bases numbered 8, after V lost 5 bases and J lost 11 bases. Here the CDR3 reads CASRLTSGDKQFF. The CDR3 DNA sequence: TGCGCCAGCAGGCTGACTAGCGGTGACAAGCAGTTCTTC.

This clonotype has more than one count but fewer than ten. The rearrangement links TRBV4-1 to TRBJ2-1; D might be TRBD1 (6 bases). Germline values: CDR1 MGHRA, CDR2 YSYEKL. This CDR3 is 12 amino acids long. V gave up 5 bases and J gave up 6 bases, with 8 bases separating them. CDR3 sequence reads: CASSRTVNEQFF. CDR3 sequence (DNA): TGCGCCAGCAGCAGGACAGTCAATGAGCAGTTCTTC.

The chain recombines TRBV5-1 with TRBJ2-5, with D maybe TRBD2 (6 bases). From germline, CDR1 is SGHRS and CDR2 YFSETQ. The CDR3 loop spans 14 amino acids. V was trimmed by 2 bases and J by 4 bases, leaving 12 bases between them. DNA for the CDR3: TGCGCCAGCAGCTTTGGAGGGGAGGTAGAGACCCAGTACTTC. It is translated as CASSFGGEVETQYF.